These 4 T cell receptor beta chains were sequenced from one sample in a study of Ad26.COV2.S vaccination and SARS-CoV-2 variants. Profiled with immunoSEQ multiplex PCR; TCRdb holds only in-frame clones, not every one. The table has a few hundred thousand clones, approximately 92% seen once. The treatment denotes: some 20 received Ad26.COV2.S at low or high dose, single or two shots; roughly 5 received placebo; per-sample allocation not given. Repertoires come from day 63 after the first vaccine or placebo injection. The material sequenced was peripheral blood, taken in a trial of Ad26.COV2.S vaccine versus placebo. Receptors originate from a person aged 18 to 65 who received the Ad26.COV2.S COVID-19 vaccine or a placebo.

The chain joins TRBV30 to TRBJ2-1; TRBD2 aligns across 8 bases. Germline V gene sequence: CDR1 GTSNPN, CDR2 SVGIG (reference sequence). This CDR3 comprises 14 residues. Losses at the gene ends were 4 bases for V and 6 bases for J; bases not matched to a gene: 8. CDR3 region: CAWMVAGRANEQFF. The CDR3 DNA follows: TGTGCCTGGATGGTCGCCGGGAGGGCCAATGAGCAGTTCTTC.

V gene TRBV7-2 combines with J gene TRBJ2-3; 7 nucleotides align to TRBD2. The CDR3 runs to 16 residues. Germline V gives CDR1 SGHTA, CDR2 FQGNSA. V shed 4 bases and J 0 bases; nucleotides not matched to a gene: 7. The CDR3 protein is CASSSRGLSSTDTQYF. The CDR3 nucleotides are TGTGCCAGCAGCTCCCGGGGACTATCTAGCACAGATACGCAGTATTTT.

V is TRBV3-1 (or the pseudogene TRBV3-2) and J is TRBJ1-4; D perhaps matches TRBD1 (5 bases). The germline V gene encodes CDR1 LGHDT and CDR2 YNNKEL (reference sequence). V was trimmed by 2 bases and J by 7 bases, leaving 20 bases between them. This CDR3 region has 17 residues. CDR3 DNA sequence: TGTGCCAGCAGCCAATTCCGCCAGGTCGGGGCTAGTGAAAAACTGTTTTTT. Translation gives CASSQFRQVGASEKLFF.

The gene calls are TRBV10-3 and TRBJ1-5; 8 nucleotides agree with TRBD1. Germline V gene sequence: CDR1 ENHRY, CDR2 SYGVKD. V lost 6 bases to trimming and J lost 6 bases; unmatched junction nucleotides: 10. CDR3 size: 15 residues. CDR3 bases: TGTGCCATCAGAGCAGGGGGCGCGGCGGGTCAGCCCCAGCATTTT. Protein sequence: CAIRAGGAAGQPQHF.